The 9 T cell receptor beta chains below were found in one sample sequenced in a study of cytomegalovirus exposure and HLA in healthy donors. PCR involved 60 Vbeta and 13 Jbeta primers. Clones were read by immunoSEQ multiplex PCR, and TCRdb kept only the in-frame ones, dropping some. This table holds around 67,000 clones, roughly 69% found once. The sequenced sample consisted of PBMCs. Source of these receptors: a woman in her 50s in good health and CMV-seronegative.

The chain is built from TRBV7-2 and TRBJ1-4; D gene uncertain. This CDR3 is built from 14 residues. Trimming cost V 3 bases and J 2 bases, with 7 bases left between them. Germline V gene data show CDR1 as SGHTA and CDR2 as FQGNSA. CDR3 DNA: TGTGCCAGCAGCTTTTCGAGGACTAATGAAAAACTGTTTTTT. It is translated as CASSFSRTNEKLFF.

The table lists this clone with a few counts. CDR3 protein: CSGGGGRGYNEQFF. In DNA form, the CDR3 reads TGCAGCGGCGGGGGAGGGAGAGGGTACAATGAGCAGTTCTTC. The rearrangement uses TRBV29-1 and TRBJ2-1; 7 positions agree with TRBD2. The CDR3 covers 14 residues. Unmatched junction bases numbered 10, after V lost 7 bases and J lost 4 bases. From germline, CDR1 is SQVTM and CDR2 ANQGSEA.

The chain links TRBV28 to TRBJ1-5; D call uncertain. There are 16 residues in the CDR3. The V end lost 6 bases, the J end lost 1 base, and 16 bases lay between the germline ends. Per germline, CDR1 MDHEN and CDR2 SYDVKM. CDR3 in DNA: TGTGCCAGCAGAAGTTACGGACTGCCGAGCAATCAGCCCCAGCATTTT. Translated: CASRSYGLPSNQPQHF.

The chain couples TRBV10-3 to TRBJ1-4; maybe TRBD1 (6 bases). This CDR3 has 14 amino acids. Germline CDR1 and CDR2: ENHRY and SYGVKD. The V and J ends lost 9 bases and 0 bases respectively, with 11 bases between them. The CDR3 here is CAIGGDATNEKLFF. The CDR3 nucleotides read TGTGCCATTGGGGGCGATGCAACTAATGAAAAACTGTTTTTT.

The V call is TRBV7-2, the J call TRBJ1-5; 7 bases match TRBD1. This CDR3 has 15 residues. Germline V lookup: CDR1 SGHTA, CDR2 FQGNSA. With V trimmed by 1 base and J by 5 bases, 5 bases remained unmatched. The CDR3 nucleotides read TGTGCCAGCAGCTTAGAAGGGGGCCTGTATCAGCCCCAGCATTTT. It codes for CASSLEGGLYQPQHF.

This clone was detected a few times. J is TRBJ2-3 and V is TRBV19; TRBD1 aligns across 7 bases. Germline V lookup: CDR1 LNHDA, CDR2 SQIVND (reference sequence). The J segment lost 1 base and the V segment lost 6 bases, leaving 13 bases of the junction unmatched. The CDR3 covers 17 residues. This chain's CDR3 is CASSPRRYGTGTDTQYF. The CDR3 nucleotides read TGTGCCAGTAGCCCTAGGAGGTACGGGACAGGCACAGATACGCAGTATTTT.

The J gene is TRBJ1-4, the V gene TRBV9; no firm D call. Germline V gene data show CDR1 as SGDLS and CDR2 as YYNGEE. Trimming pared 0 bases from V and 8 bases from J, leaving 20 bases between. This CDR3 is 17 amino acids long. The CDR3 loop is CASSVGPVRSYGEKLFF. CDR3 sequence (DNA): TGTGCCAGCAGCGTAGGTCCGGTGCGGTCCTACGGAGAAAAACTGTTTTTT.

CDR3 DNA sequence: TGTGCCAGCAGCTTACTCCGGGACAGGGGAAATGGCTACACCTTC. Translation: CASSLLRDRGNGYTF. The chain couples TRBV7-8 to TRBJ1-2; 10 bases line up with TRBD1. This CDR3 region has 15 residues. Germline V gene sequence: CDR1 SGHVS, CDR2 FQNEAQ. The V segment lost 2 bases and the J segment 6 bases; nucleotides outside the gene matches: 6. Supplemented by reference TRBV7-8 and TRBJ1-2, the full variable domain reads GAGVSQSPRYKVAKRGQDVALRCDPISGHVSLFWYQQALGQGPEFLTYFQNEAQLDKSGLPSDRFFAERPEGSVSTLKIQRTQQEDSAVYLCASSLLRDRGNGYTFGSGTRLTVV.

The rearrangement uses TRBV7-2 and TRBJ2-7, with 15 bases that match TRBD2. After removal of 0 bases from V and 5 bases from J, the junction contained 2 bases not matched to a gene. This CDR3 has 16 residues. Per germline, CDR1 SGHTA and CDR2 FQGNSA. CDR3 residues: CASSLAGLAGGHEQYF. DNA of the CDR3: TGTGCCAGCAGCTTAGCTGGACTAGCGGGAGGGCACGAGCAGTACTTC.